The 5 T cell receptor beta chains presented below share a single source sample, sequenced in a study of blood T cell repertoires in COVID-19. The table came from immunoSEQ multiplex PCR; TCRdb's copy has only in-frame clones and leaves some out. This sample has around 250,000 clones, with roughly 85% found just once. Material for sequencing was peripheral blood. The receptor set was obtained from a woman aged 18 to 35 with acute or convalescent COVID-19.

This clone was observed a single time. V usage is TRBV7-2 and J usage is TRBJ2-7; possible D gene TRBD2, 5 bases. Germline CDR1 and CDR2: SGHTA and FQGNSA. V was cut by 5 bases and J by 2 bases, with 16 bases left in between. The CDR3 totals 15 residues. The CDR3 nucleotides read TGTGCCAGCAGCAGAGCCAGCGGTGTGGCCTACGAGCAGTACTTC. It encodes CASSRASGVAYEQYF.

The rearrangement joins TRBV5-4 to TRBJ1-5; TRBD1 agrees at 10 bases. Germline lookup yields CDR1 SGHNT and CDR2 YYREEE (reference sequence). Germline trimming cut 4 bases from V and 4 bases from J; bases unmatched to any gene: 5. This CDR3 comprises 15 residues. The CDR3 region is CASSAGQGKNQPQHF. The CDR3 DNA sequence: TGTGCCAGCAGCGCGGGACAGGGGAAAAATCAGCCCCAGCATTTT.

As DNA, the CDR3 is TGTGCCAGCGGACTTAACCTCAACTATGGCTACACCTTC. It encodes CASGLNLNYGYTF. The rearrangement joins TRBV6-6 to TRBJ1-2; no definite D call. V lost 8 bases to trimming and J lost 2 bases, with 12 bases between them. Germline V gene lookup returns CDR1 MNHNY and CDR2 SVGAGI (reference sequence). The CDR3 is 13 amino acids.

Many counts were recorded for this clone. The chain links TRBV24-1 to TRBJ1-5; D gene uncertain. The V and J ends lost 5 bases and 0 bases respectively, with 10 bases between them. The germline V gene encodes CDR1 KGHDR and CDR2 SFDVKD. The CDR3 spans 15 residues. DNA for the CDR3: TGTGCCACCAGTGCTTCCCGGGGTAGCAATCAGCCCCAGCATTTT. It specifies CATSASRGSNQPQHF.

The chain carries TRBV7-6 and TRBJ2-1; perhaps TRBD1 as D (6 bases). From germline, CDR1 is SGHVS and CDR2 FNYEAQ. This CDR3 has 16 amino acids. Between the trimmed V and J ends, which lost 1 base and 7 bases, there was a span of 17 bases. Here the CDR3 reads CASSLGGLSNRNEQFF. CDR3 nucleotide sequence: TGTGCCAGCAGCTTAGGGGGGCTTTCGAACCGGAATGAGCAGTTCTTC.